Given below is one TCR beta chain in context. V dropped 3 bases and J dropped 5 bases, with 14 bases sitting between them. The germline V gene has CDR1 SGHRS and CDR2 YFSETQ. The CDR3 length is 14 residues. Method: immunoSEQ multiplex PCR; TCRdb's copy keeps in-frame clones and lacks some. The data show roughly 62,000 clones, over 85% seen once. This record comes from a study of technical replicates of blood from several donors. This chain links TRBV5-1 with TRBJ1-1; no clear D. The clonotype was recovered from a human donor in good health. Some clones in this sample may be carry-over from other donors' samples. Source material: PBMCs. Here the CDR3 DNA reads TGCGCCAGCAGCTCTTCGGAGGGCGTAACTGAAGCTTTCTTT. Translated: CASSSSEGVTEAFF.